This T cell receptor (beta chain) comes out of a study of shared clonotypes between healthy human individuals. Overall study: Two women and a few men aged 18 to 49 made up the donors.

CD8 cells classed as naive were CD45RO-negative and positively selected for CCR7, excluding terminally differentiated effector memory CD45RA+ cells. Trimming removed 4 bases from V and 5 bases from J; junction bases left unmatched: 6. Germline V gene data show CDR1 as PRHDT and CDR2 as FYEKMQ (reference sequence). The CDR3 totals 15 residues. The repertoire was sequenced with immunoSEQ multiplex PCR; TCRdb's copy has only in-frame clones and lacks some. The sample holds 2 million to 2.5 million clones; about 92% are singletons and the top ten take more than 1.5%. The receptor was isolated from a young man in good health. Some clones in this sample may be carry-over from other donors' samples. The rearrangement joins TRBV13 to TRBJ2-1; 9 bases agree with TRBD2. Sequenced sample: naive CD8+ T cells from PBMCs. CDR3 nucleotide sequence: TGTGCCAGCAGCTCTCGGGTAGCGGGAGACAATGAGCAGTTCTTC. It is translated as CASSSRVAGDNEQFF.